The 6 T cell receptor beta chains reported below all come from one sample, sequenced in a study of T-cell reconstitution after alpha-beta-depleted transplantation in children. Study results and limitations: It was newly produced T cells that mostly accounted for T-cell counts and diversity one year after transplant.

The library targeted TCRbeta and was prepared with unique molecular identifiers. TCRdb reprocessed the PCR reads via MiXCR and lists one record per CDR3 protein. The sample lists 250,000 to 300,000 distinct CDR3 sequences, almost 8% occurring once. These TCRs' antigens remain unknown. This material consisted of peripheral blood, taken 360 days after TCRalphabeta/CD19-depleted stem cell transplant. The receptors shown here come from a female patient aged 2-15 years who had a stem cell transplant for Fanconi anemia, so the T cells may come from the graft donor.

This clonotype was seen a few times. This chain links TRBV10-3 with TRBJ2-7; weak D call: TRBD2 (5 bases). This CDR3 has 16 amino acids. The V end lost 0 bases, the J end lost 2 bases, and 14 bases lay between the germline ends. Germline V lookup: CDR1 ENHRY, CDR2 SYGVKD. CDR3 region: CAISESNPAEAYEQYF. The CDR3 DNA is TGTGCCATCAGTGAGTCGAATCCAGCGGAGGCCTACGAGCAGTACTTC.

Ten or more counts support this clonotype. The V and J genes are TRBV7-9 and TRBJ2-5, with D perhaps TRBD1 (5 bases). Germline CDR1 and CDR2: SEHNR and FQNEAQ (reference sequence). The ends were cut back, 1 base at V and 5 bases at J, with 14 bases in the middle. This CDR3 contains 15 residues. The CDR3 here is CASSLEQGSLETQYF. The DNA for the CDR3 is TGTGCCAGCAGCTTAGAGCAGGGTTCGCTGGAGACCCAGTACTTC.

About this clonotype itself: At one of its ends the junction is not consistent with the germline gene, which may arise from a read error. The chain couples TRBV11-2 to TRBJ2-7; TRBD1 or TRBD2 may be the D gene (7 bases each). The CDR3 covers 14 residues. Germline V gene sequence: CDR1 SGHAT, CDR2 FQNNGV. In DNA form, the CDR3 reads TGTGTCAGCAGCGGAAACAGGGGAGGGTACGAGCAGTACTTC. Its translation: CVSSGNRGGYEQYF.

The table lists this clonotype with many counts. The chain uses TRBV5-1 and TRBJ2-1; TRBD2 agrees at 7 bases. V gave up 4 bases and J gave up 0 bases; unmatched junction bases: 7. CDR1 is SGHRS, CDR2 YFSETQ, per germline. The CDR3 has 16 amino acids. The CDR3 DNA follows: TGCGCCAGCAGCATTAGCGGGTTTAGCTCCTACAATGAGCAGTTCTTC. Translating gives CASSISGFSSYNEQFF.

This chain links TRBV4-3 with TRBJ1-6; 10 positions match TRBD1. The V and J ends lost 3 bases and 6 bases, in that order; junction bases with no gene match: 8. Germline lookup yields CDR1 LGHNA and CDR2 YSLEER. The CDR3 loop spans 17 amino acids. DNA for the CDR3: TGCGCCAGCAGCCATTATGGGGACAGGGGAGTTAATTCACCCCTCCACTTT. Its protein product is CASSHYGDRGVNSPLHF.

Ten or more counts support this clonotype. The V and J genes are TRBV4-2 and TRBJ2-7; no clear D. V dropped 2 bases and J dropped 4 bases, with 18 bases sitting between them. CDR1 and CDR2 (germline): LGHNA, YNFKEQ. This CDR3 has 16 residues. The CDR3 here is CASSQPKVGEEYEQYF. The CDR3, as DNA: TGTGCCAGCAGCCAACCTAAGGTAGGAGAAGAATACGAGCAGTACTTC.